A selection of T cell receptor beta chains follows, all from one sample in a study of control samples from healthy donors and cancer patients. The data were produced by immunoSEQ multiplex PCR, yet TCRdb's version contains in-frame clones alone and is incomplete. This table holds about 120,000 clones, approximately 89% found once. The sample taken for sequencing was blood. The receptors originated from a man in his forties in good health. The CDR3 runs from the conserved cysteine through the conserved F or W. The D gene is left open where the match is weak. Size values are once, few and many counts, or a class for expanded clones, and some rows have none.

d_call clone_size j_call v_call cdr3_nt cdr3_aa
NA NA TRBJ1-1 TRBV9 TGTGCCAGCAGCGTCCCTCCGGAGGGGTCTGAAGCTTTCTTT CASSVPPEGSEAFF
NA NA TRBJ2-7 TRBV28 TGTGCCAGCGGGCGGGACGAGCAGTACTTC CASGRDEQYF
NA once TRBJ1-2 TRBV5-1 TGCGCCAGCAGCTCAACAGGGAGCCAGGATTATGGCTACACCTTC CASSSTGSQDYGYTF
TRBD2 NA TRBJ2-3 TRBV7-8 TGTGCCAGCAGCCCTAGGGTGGCTAGCGGGGGGGCCAGAGATACGCAGTATTTT CASSPRVASGGARDTQYF
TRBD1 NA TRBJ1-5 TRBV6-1 TGTGCCAGCAGTGAAGATCTGACAGGGGGCTTTTTTCAGCCCCAGCATTTT CASSEDLTGGFFQPQHF
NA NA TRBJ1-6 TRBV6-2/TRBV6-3 TGTGCCAGCAGTTACTCCCAAGCTTCACCCCTCCACTTT CASSYSQASPLHF
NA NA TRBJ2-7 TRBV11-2 TGTGCCAGCAGCTTAGATGAATCAGGTTTGAGTTACGAGCAGTACTTC CASSLDESGLSYEQYF
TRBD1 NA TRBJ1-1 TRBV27 TGTGCCAGCAGGCGACAGGGGAGGGATGAAGCTTTCTTT CASRRQGRDEAFF
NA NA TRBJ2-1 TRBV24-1 TGTGCCACCAGTGGCTTTCTTGGGGGCAAACCAGATGAGCAGTTCTTC CATSGFLGGKPDEQFF
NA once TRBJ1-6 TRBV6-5 TGTGCCAGCAGTTACTCGTTAGCAGGGAGCAATTCACCCCTCCACTTT CASSYSLAGSNSPLHF
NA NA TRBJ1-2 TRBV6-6 TGTGCCGCTTCAGAGGAGTATGGCTACACCTTC CAASEEYGYTF
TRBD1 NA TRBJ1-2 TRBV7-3 TGTGCCAGCAGCTTAACGGGTCTGCCAGGGGGCGATTATGGCTACACCTTC CASSLTGLPGGDYGYTF
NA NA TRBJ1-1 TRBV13 TGTGCCAGCAGCCCCTCGCGGGGGCCCACTGAAGCTTTCTTT CASSPSRGPTEAFF
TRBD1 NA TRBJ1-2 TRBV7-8 TGTGCCAGCAGCTTAGTTGCAGGGGGGGGCTATGGCTACACCTTC CASSLVAGGGYGYTF
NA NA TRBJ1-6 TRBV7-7 TGTGCCAGCAGCCGGGGACGCAACACCTATAATTCACCCCTCCACTTT CASSRGRNTYNSPLHF
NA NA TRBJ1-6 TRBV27 TGTGCCAGCAGTTTATTGGCCAGCCTTGGGAAAGGTTCACCCCTCCACTTT CASSLLASLGKGSPLHF
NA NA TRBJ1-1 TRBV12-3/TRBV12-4 TGTGCCAGCAGTCCCCGATGGCATCCTGAAGCTTTCTTT CASSPRWHPEAFF
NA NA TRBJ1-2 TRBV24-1 TGTGCCACCAGTGAGACGGGACGGAACTATGGCTACACCTTC CATSETGRNYGYTF
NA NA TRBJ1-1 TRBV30 TGTGCCTGGATAAGACAAATGAACACTGAAGCTTTCTTT CAWIRQMNTEAFF
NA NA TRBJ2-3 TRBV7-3 TGTGCCAGCAGCTCCTCAGGGGGGGAAGATACGCAGTATTTT CASSSSGGEDTQYF
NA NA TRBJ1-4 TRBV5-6 TGTGCCAGCAGCTTGACCTCAACTAATGAAAAACTGTTTTTT CASSLTSTNEKLFF
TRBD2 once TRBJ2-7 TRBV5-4 TGTGCCAGCAGCTTTTTCACTAGCGGGGGCCTCTACGAGCAGTACTTC CASSFFTSGGLYEQYF
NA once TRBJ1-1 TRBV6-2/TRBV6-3 TGTGCCAGCAGTTCCCGAGGTCGAACACTGAACACTGAAGCTTTCTTT CASSSRGRTLNTEAFF
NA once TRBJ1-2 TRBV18 TGTGCCAGCTCACAAGGATCCAACTATGGCTACACCTTC CASSQGSNYGYTF
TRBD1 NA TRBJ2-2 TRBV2 TGTGCCAGCAGGGATACAGGGGTAATGACCGGGGAGCTGTTTTTT CASRDTGVMTGELFF
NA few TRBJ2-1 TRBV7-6 TGTGCCAGCAGCTTGGGACTGGGGGGTGGGTCCTACAATGAGCAGTTCTTC CASSLGLGGGSYNEQFF
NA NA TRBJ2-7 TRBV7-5 TGTGTCAGATCGAGGGGGACCTACGAGCAGTACTTC CVRSRGTYEQYF
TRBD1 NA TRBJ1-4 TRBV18 TGTGCCAGCTCTCCCGGGACAGAGCAGTCAGAAAAACTGTTTTTT CASSPGTEQSEKLFF
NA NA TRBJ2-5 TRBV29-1 TGCAGCGTTGACCGTACGGGGGAGACCCAGTACTTC CSVDRTGETQYF
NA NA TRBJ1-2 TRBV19 TGTGCCAGTAGTAGACCGGCGGAAGCTAACTATGGCTACACCTTC CASSRPAEANYGYTF
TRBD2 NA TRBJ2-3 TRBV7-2 TGTGCCAGCAGCTTAAATGGGCTAGCGGGGGGCCTTAGCACAGATACGCAGTATTTT CASSLNGLAGGLSTDTQYF
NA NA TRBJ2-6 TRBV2 TGTGCCAGCACCTCAAGCTCTGGGGCCAACGTCCTGACTTTC CASTSSSGANVLTF
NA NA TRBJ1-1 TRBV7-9 TGTGCCAGCAGCTTAGTGTTACAGGGTGAAGCTTTCTTT CASSLVLQGEAFF
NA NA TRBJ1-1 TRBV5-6 TGTGCCAGCAGCTTATACCGCACTGAAGCTTTCTTT CASSLYRTEAFF
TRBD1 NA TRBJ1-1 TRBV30 TGTGCCTTGGACAGGGATTACACTGAAGCTTTCTTT CALDRDYTEAFF
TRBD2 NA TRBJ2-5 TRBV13 TGTGCCAGCAGCCCTCGGGACTACCCGCGGTGGACCCAGTACTTC CASSPRDYPRWTQYF
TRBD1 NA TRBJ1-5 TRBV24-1 TGTGCCACCAGTGATCGACAGGGGGGCAATCAGCCCCAGCATTTT CATSDRQGGNQPQHF
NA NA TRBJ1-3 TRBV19 TGTGCCAGTAGGACTCCGGGACACCCCTCTGGAAACACCATATATTTT CASRTPGHPSGNTIYF
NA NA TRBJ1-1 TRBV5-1 TGCGCCAGCAGCTTGGGAGGCCAGGGCACTGAAGCTTTCTTT CASSLGGQGTEAFF
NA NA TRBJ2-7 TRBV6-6 TGTGCCAGCCAGCTACGGACAGACTCCTACGAGCAGTACTTC CASQLRTDSYEQYF
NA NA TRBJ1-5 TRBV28 TGTGCCAGCAGTCCCCCATCGAGCAATCAGCCCCAGCATTTT CASSPPSSNQPQHF
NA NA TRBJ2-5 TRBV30 TGTGCCTGGAGGGACCTCGCGGGGAGAGTTACAGAGACCCAGTACTTC CAWRDLAGRVTETQYF
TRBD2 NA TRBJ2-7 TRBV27 TGTGCCAGCCGGACTAGCGGGGGGCCTGGCGAGCAGTACTTC CASRTSGGPGEQYF
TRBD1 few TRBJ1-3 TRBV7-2 TGTGCCAGCAGCACAGGGGTCGGAAACACCATATATTTT CASSTGVGNTIYF
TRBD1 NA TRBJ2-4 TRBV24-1 TGTGCCACCAGTGATTTGGAACAGGGGGTAGCCAAAAACATTCAGTACTTC CATSDLEQGVAKNIQYF
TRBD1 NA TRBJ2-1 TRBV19 TGTGCCAGTAGTTCGACAGGGGGGTCCTACAATGAGCAGTTCTTC CASSSTGGSYNEQFF
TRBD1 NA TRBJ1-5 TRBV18 TGTGCCAGCTCACCACAGACAGGGAGCAATCAGCCCCAGCATTTT CASSPQTGSNQPQHF
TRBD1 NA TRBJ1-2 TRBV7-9 TGTGCCAGCAGCAGCTTCCCGACAGGGGGTATGCCTGGCTACACCTTC CASSSFPTGGMPGYTF
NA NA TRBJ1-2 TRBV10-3 TGTGCCATCAGTGAGGGGTACGTGGTCTATGGCTACACCTTC CAISEGYVVYGYTF
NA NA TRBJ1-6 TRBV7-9 TGTGCCAGCAGCCTGGCCAACGATAATTCACCCCTCCACTTT CASSLANDNSPLHF
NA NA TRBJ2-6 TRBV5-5 TGTGCCAGCAGCCCTACAGGGTCTGGGGCCAACGTCCTGACTTTC CASSPTGSGANVLTF
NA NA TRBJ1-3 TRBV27 TGTGCCAGCAGTTTATCGGGGTCTGGAAACACCATATATTTT CASSLSGSGNTIYF